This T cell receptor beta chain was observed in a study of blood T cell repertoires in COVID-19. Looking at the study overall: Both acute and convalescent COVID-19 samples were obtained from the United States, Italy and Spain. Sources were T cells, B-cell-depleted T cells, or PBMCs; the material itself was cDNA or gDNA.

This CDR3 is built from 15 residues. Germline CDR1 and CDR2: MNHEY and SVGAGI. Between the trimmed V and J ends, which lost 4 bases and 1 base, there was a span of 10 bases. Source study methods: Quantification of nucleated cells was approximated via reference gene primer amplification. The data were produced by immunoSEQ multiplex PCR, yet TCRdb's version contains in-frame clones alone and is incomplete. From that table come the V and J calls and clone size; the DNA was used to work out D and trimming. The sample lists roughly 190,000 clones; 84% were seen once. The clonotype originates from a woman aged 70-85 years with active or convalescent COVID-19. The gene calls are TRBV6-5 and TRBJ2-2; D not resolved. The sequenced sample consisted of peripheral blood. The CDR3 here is CASSLESVNTGELFF. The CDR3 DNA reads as TGTGCCAGCAGTTTAGAAAGCGTGAACACCGGGGAGCTGTTTTTT.